The 6 T cell receptor beta chains listed next were all sequenced from one sample in a study of T cells in Graves' hyperthyroidism and ophthalmopathy. Amplified TCR beta CDR3 regions derived from RNA transcripts. With the HTBI primer set, the TCR CDR3 went through a first round of RT-PCR. TCRdb reprocessed the multiplex PCR reads via MiXCR and lists one record per CDR3 protein. The sample holds around 500,000 distinct CDR3 sequences; about an eighth are singletons and the top ten take 15% to 20%. Sequenced material: blood. The receptor set was obtained from a woman aged 18-35 years with Graves' hyperthyroidism.

This clonotype came up many times. The V and J genes are TRBV24-1 and TRBJ2-3; the D gene is possibly TRBD2 (5 bases). Germline V gives CDR1 KGHDR, CDR2 SFDVKD. The V end was cut by 9 bases, the J end by 0 bases, with 12 bases between. The length of the CDR3 is 14 residues. The CDR3: CATSGGLSTDTQYF. Here the CDR3 DNA reads TGTGCCACCTCCGGCGGACTTAGCACAGATACGCAGTATTTT.

This rearrangement joins TRBV7-9 to TRBJ1-1; D remains unclear. Germline values: CDR1 SEHNR, CDR2 FQNEAQ (reference sequence). There are 14 residues in the CDR3. V was trimmed by 0 bases and J by 1 base, leaving 6 bases between them. This CDR3 is CASSLAVTNTEAFF. The CDR3 DNA is TGTGCCAGCAGCTTAGCGGTCACGAACACTGAAGCTTTCTTT. Full variable domain (missing parts from reference TRBV7-9 and TRBJ1-1): DTGVSQNPRHKITKRGQNVTFRCDPISEHNRLYWYRQTLGQGPEFLTYFQNEAQLEKSRLLSDRFSAERPKGSFSTLEIQRTEQGDSAMYLCASSLAVTNTEAFFGQGTRLTVV.

This clonotype has a count of ten or more. The chain combines TRBV2 with TRBJ2-3; D is uncertain. The germline V and J ends were trimmed by 7 bases and 2 bases, with 22 bases remaining between them. The CDR3 has 17 residues. From germline, CDR1 is SNHLY and CDR2 FYNNEI. The CDR3 DNA follows: TGTGCCAGCACAAGGGCGGAGCTCCGTCTCTACACAGATACGCAGTATTTT. Its protein is CASTRAELRLYTDTQYF.

On this clonotype itself: This sequence may be a read error, since a much larger clone differs from it by one base. This chain uses TRBV12-3 or TRBV12-4 with TRBJ1-1; TRBD1 might be the D (5 bases). V was trimmed by 3 bases and J by 0 bases, leaving 14 bases between them. The CDR3 contains 16 residues. The CDR3 spells CASSFGGSPMNTEAFF. Written as DNA, the CDR3 is TGTGCCAGCAGTTTCGGGGGGTCTCCCATGAACACTGAAGCTTTCTTT.

This clonotype has ten or more counts. The V call is TRBV5-1, the J call TRBJ2-7; 10 nucleotides line up with TRBD1. The germline V gene has CDR1 SGHRS and CDR2 YFSETQ. This CDR3 contains 15 residues. With 0 bases clipped from V and 4 bases from J, the junction kept 4 bases outside the gene matches. The CDR3 reads CASSLGQGAQYEQYV. The DNA for the CDR3 is TGCGCCAGCAGCTTGGGACAGGGGGCGCAGTACGAGCAGTACGTC.

This clonotype was seen ten or more times. The V call is TRBV2, the J call TRBJ1-3; the D is unclear. The V end was cut by 1 base, the J end by 4 bases, with 8 bases between. The CDR3 loop spans 14 amino acids. The germline V gene has CDR1 SNHLY and CDR2 FYNNEI. The chain's CDR3 is CASSEGANGNTIYF. The CDR3 DNA is TGTGCCAGCAGTGAAGGGGCAAACGGAAACACCATATATTTT.